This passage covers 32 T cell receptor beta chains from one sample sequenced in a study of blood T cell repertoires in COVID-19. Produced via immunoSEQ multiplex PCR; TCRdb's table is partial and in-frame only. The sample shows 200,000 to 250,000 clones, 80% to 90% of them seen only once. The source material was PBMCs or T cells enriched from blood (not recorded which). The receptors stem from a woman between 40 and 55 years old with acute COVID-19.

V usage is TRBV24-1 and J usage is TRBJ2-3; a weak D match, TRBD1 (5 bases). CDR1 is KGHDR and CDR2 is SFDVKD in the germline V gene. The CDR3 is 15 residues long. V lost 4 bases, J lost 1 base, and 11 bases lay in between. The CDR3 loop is CATSERGEGTDTQYF. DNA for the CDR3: TGTGCCACCAGTGAAAGGGGTGAGGGCACAGATACGCAGTATTTT.

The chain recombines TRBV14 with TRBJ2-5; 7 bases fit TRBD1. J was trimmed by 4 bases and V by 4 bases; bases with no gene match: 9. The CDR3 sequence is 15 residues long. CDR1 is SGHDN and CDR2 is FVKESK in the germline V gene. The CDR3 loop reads CASSPRQGLGETQYF. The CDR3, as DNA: TGTGCCAGCAGCCCTAGACAGGGTTTGGGAGAGACCCAGTACTTC.

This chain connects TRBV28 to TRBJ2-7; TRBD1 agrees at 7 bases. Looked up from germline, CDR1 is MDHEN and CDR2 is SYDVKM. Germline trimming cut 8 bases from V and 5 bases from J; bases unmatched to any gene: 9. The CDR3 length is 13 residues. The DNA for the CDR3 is TGTGCCAGCCACCGGGACAGCACCAACGAGCAGTACTTC. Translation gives CASHRDSTNEQYF.

CDR3 protein: CASSKGGGLAVQSSYEQYF. The CDR3 nucleotides read TGTGCCAGTAGTAAAGGGGGGGGACTAGCGGTCCAGAGCTCCTACGAGCAGTACTTC. V is TRBV19 and J is TRBJ2-7; 11 bases map to TRBD2. The CDR3 sequence is 19 residues long. Looked up from germline, CDR1 is LNHDA and CDR2 is SQIVND (reference sequence). V shed 4 bases and J 0 bases; nucleotides not matched to a gene: 14.

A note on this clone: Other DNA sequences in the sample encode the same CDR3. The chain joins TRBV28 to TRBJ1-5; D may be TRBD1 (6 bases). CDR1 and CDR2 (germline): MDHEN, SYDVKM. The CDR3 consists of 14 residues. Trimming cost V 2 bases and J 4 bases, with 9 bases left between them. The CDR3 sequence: CASSLVRGNQPQHF. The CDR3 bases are TGTGCCAGCAGTTTAGTCAGGGGAAATCAGCCCCAGCATTTT.

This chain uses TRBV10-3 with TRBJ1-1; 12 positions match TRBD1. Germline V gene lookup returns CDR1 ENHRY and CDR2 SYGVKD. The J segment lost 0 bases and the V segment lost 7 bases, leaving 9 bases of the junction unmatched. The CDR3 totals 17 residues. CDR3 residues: CAINAGTGGGMNTEAFF. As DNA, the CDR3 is TGTGCCATCAACGCCGGGACAGGGGGCGGGATGAACACTGAAGCTTTCTTT.

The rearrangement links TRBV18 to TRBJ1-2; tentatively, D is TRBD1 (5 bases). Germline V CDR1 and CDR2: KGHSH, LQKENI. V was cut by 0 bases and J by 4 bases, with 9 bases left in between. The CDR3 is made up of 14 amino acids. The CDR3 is CASSPPRDSYGYTF. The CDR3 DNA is TGTGCCAGCTCACCACCTCGAGACAGCTATGGCTACACCTTC.

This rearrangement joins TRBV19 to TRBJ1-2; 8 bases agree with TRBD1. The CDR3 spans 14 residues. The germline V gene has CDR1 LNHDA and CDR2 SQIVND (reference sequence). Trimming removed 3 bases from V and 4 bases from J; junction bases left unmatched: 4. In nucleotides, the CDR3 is TGTGCCAGTAGTATTGGACAGGGCGGCTATGGCTACACCTTC. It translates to CASSIGQGGYGYTF.

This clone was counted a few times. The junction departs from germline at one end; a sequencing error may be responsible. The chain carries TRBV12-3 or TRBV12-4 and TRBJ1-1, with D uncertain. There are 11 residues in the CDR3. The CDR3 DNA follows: TGTGCCACCAGTTTAAAGAGTGAAGCTTTCTTT. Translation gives CATSLKSEAFF.

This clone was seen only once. The CDR3 sequence: CASSGNRVSYEQYF. The CDR3 DNA follows: TGTGCCAGCAGCGGCAACAGGGTCTCCTACGAGCAGTACTTC. V is TRBV7-2 and J is TRBJ2-7; TRBD1 might be the D (6 bases). V shed 5 bases and J shed 0 bases, with 11 bases lying between them. Germline V lookup: CDR1 SGHTA, CDR2 FQGNSA. The CDR3 has 14 residues.

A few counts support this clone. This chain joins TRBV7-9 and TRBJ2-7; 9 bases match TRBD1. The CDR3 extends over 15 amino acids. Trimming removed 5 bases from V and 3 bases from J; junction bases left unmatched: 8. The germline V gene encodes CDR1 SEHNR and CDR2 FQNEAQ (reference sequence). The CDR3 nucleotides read TGTGCCAGCAGCCACATCCGGGACAGGGTCTACGAGCAGTACTTC. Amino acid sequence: CASSHIRDRVYEQYF. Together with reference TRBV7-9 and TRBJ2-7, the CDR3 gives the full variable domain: DTGVSQNPRHKITKRGQNVTFRCDPISEHNRLYWYRQTLGQGPEFLTYFQNEAQLEKSRLLSDRFSAERPKGSFSTLEIQRTEQGDSAMYLCASSHIRDRVYEQYFGPGTRLTVT.

This chain's CDR3 is CATSDSGQPQHF. The CDR3 coding sequence is TGTGCCACCAGTGATTCCGGTCAGCCCCAGCATTTT. The chain carries TRBV24-1 and TRBJ1-5; D not certain. V was clipped by 2 bases and J by 6 bases, with 4 bases between them. This CDR3 comprises 12 residues. Germline V gene sequence: CDR1 KGHDR, CDR2 SFDVKD.

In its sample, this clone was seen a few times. CDR3 nucleotides: TGTGCCAGCAGCCAAGGCCCGTTGACAGGGCTCAATTCACCCCTCCACTTT. Translated, it gives CASSQGPLTGLNSPLHF. The J gene is TRBJ1-6, the V gene TRBV4-2; 7 bases agree with TRBD1. There are 17 residues in the CDR3. With V trimmed by 1 base and J by 7 bases, 10 bases remained unmatched. The germline V gene has CDR1 LGHNA and CDR2 YNFKEQ.

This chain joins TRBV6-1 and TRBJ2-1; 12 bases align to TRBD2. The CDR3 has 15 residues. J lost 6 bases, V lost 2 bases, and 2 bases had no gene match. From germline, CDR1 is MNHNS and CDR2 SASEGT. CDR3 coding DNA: TGTGCCAGCAGTGAACTGACTAGCGGGAGCAATGAGCAGTTCTTC. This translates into CASSELTSGSNEQFF.

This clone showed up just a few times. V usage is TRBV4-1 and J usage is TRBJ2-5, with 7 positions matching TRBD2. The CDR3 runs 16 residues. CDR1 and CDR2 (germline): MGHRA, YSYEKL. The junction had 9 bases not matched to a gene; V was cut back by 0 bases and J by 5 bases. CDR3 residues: CASSQEPPGGFETQYF. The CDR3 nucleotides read TGCGCCAGCAGCCAAGAGCCCCCGGGGGGTTTCGAGACCCAGTACTTC.

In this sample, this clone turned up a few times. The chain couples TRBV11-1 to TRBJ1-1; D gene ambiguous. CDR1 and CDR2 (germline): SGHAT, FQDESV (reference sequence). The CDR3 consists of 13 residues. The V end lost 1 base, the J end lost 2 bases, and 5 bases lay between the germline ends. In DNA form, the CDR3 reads TGTGCCAGCAGCTTAGGGCACAACACTGAAGCTTTCTTT. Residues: CASSLGHNTEAFF. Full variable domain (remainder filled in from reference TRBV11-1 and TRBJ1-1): EAEVAQSPRYKITEKSQAVAFWCDPISGHATLYWYRQILGQGPELLVQFQDESVVDDSQLPKDRFSAERLKGVDSTLKIQPAELGDSAMYLCASSLGHNTEAFFGQGTRLTVV.

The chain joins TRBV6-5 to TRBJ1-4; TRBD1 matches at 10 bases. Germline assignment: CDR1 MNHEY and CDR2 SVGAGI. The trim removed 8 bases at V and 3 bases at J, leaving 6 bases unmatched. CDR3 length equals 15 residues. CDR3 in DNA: TGTGCCAGCGCTGACAGGGGGCGGGCTAATGAAAAACTGTTTTTT. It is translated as CASADRGRANEKLFF.

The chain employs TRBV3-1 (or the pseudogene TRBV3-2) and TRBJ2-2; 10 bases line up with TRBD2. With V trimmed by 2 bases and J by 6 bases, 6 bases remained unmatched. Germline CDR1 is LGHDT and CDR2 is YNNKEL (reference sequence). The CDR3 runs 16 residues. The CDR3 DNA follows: TGTGCCAGCAGCCAACGGCCAGCGGGAGGGCCCGGGGAGCTGTTTTTT. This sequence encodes CASSQRPAGGPGELFF.

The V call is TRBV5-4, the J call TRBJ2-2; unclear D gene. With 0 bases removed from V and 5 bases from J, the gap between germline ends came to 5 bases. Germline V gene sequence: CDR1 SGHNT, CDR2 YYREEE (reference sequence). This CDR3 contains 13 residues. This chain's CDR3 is CASSLVETGELFF. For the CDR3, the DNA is TGTGCCAGCAGCTTGGTGGAGACCGGGGAGCTGTTTTTT.

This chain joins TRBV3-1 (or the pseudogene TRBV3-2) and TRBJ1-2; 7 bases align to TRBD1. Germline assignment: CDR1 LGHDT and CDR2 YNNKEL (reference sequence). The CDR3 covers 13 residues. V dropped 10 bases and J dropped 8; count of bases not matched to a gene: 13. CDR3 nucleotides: TGTGCCACCAGTGTAAAACAGGGGACCGGCTACACCTTC. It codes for CATSVKQGTGYTF.

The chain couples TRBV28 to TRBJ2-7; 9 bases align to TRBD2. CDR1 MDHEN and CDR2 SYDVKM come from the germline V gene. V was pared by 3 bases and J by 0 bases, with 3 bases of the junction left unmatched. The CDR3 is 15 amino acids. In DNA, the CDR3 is TGTGCCAGCAGTTTTAGCGGGAGATTCTCCTACGAGCAGTACTTC. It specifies CASSFSGRFSYEQYF.

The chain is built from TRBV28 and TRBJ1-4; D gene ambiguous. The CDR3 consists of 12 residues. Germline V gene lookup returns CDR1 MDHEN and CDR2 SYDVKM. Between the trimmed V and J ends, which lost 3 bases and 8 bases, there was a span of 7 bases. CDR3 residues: CASSFRGEKLFF. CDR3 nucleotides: TGTGCCAGCAGTTTTCGAGGAGAAAAACTGTTTTTT.

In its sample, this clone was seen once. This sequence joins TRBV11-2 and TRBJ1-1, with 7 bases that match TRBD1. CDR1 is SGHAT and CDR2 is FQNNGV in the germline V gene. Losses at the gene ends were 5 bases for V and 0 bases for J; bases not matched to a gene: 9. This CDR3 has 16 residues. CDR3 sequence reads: CASSPRTGGMNTEAFF. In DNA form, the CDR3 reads TGTGCCAGCAGCCCTAGGACAGGAGGAATGAACACTGAAGCTTTCTTT.

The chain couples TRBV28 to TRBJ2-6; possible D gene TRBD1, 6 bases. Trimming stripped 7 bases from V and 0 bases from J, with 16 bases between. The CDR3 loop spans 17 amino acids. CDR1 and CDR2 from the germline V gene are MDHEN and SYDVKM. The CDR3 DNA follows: TGTGCCAGCAAGGACAGCTTCAGTTTCTCTGGGGCCAACGTCCTGACTTTC. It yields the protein CASKDSFSFSGANVLTF.

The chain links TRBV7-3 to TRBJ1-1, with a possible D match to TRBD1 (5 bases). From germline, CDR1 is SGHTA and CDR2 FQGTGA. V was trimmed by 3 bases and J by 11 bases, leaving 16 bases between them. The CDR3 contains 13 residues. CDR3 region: CASSLGDSQAAFF. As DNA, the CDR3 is TGTGCCAGCAGCTTGGGGGACTCCCAGGCGGCTTTCTTT.

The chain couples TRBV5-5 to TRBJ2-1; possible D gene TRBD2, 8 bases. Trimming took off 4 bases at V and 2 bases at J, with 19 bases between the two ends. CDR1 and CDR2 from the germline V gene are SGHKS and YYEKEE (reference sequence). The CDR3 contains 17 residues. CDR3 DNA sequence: TGTGCCAGCAGCCCACAGGGGACTAGTGTGGCCTACAATGAGCAGTTCTTC. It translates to CASSPQGTSVAYNEQFF.

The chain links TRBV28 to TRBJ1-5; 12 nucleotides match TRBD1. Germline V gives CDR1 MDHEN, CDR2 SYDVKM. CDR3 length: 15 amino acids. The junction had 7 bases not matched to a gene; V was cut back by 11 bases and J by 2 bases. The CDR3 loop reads CAGTGGNAGNQPQHF. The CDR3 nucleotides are TGTGCCGGGACAGGGGGCAACGCGGGCAATCAGCCCCAGCATTTT.

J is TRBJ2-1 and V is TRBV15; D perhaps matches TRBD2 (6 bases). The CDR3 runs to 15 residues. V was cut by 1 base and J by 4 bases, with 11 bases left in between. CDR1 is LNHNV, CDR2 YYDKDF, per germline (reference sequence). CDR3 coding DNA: TGTGCCACCAGCAGAGGGGCGGAGGGGTACAATGAGCAGTTCTTC. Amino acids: CATSRGAEGYNEQFF. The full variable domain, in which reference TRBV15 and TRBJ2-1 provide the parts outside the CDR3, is DAMVIQNPRYQVTQFGKPVTLSCSQTLNHNVMYWYQQKSSQAPKLLFHYYDKDFNNEADTPDNFQSRRPNTSFCFLDIRSPGLGDTAMYLCATSRGAEGYNEQFFGPGTRLTVL.

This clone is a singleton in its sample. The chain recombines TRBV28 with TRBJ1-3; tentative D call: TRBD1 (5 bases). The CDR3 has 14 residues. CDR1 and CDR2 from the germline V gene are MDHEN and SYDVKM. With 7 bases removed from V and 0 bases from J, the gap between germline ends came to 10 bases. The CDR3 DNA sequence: TGTGCCAGCATTACGCAGGGCTCTGGAAACACCATATATTTT. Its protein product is CASITQGSGNTIYF.

The DNA of the CDR3 is TGTGCCACCAGTGAAGGACAGTCTAGTACGCAGTATTTT. It yields the protein CATSEGQSSTQYF. The rearrangement links TRBV24-1 to TRBJ2-3; possible D gene TRBD1, 6 bases. CDR3 length: 13 residues. CDR1 is KGHDR and CDR2 is SFDVKD in the germline V gene. The V and J ends lost 4 bases and 8 bases respectively, with 12 bases between them.

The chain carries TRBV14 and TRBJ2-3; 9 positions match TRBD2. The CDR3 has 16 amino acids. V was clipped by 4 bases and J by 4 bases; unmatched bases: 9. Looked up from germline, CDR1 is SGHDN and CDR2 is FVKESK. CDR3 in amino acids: CASSPYLAGNADTQYF. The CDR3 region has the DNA TGTGCCAGCAGCCCGTATCTAGCGGGAAATGCAGATACGCAGTATTTT. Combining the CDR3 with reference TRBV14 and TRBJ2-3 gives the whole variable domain EAGVTQFPSHSVIEKGQTVTLRCDPISGHDNLYWYRRVMGKEIKFLLHFVKESKQDESGMPNNRFLAERTGGTYSTLKVQPAELEDSGVYFCASSPYLAGNADTQYFGPGTRLTVL.

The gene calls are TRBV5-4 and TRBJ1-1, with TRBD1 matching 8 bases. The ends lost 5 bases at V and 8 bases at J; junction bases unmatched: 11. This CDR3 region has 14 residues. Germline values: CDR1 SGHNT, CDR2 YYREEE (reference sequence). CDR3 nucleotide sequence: TGTGCCAGCAGTAACCCCCTCCGGGACAGGGAAGCTTTCTTT. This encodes CASSNPLRDREAFF.